This T cell receptor (beta chain) was captured by sequencing in a study of beta chain features in type 1 diabetes. The study, taken as a whole, reports: Fewer junction insertions and more nucleotide deletions appeared in type 1 diabetes patients. Patients' naive, central memory and Treg TCRB repertoires seemed closer to one another than those of healthy donors. For Type 1 diabetes patients, all four CD4+ subsets carried TCRB CDR3s that were moderately but significantly shorter.

This clone was seen ten or more times. Its antigen is unknown. TCRB transcripts that were expressed got sequenced, as all of the isolated RNA had been reverse transcribed. The method was immunoSEQ multiplex PCR; TCRdb's version includes in-frame clones alone and lacks a portion of them. The table records more than 300,000 clones, 6.5% to 10% of them present only once. Sorting with CD45RO/CCR7/CD25/CD127/CD95/CD27 yielded naive, central memory, regulatory and stem-like memory CD4+ cells. The clonotype was recovered from a woman between 18 and 29 years old in good health. The sequencing input was central memory CD4+ T cells from blood.

The CDR3 region has the DNA TGTGCCAGCAGCTTAGATGTAGACAGTACAGAGACCCAGTACTTC. Its translation: CASSLDVDSTETQYF. This chain joins TRBV7-2 and TRBJ2-5, with a tentative D call TRBD1 (5 bases). Germline CDR1 and CDR2: SGHTA and FQGNSA. Trimming stripped 1 base from V and 4 bases from J, with 13 bases between. The CDR3 spans 15 residues.